The T cell receptor (beta chain) under discussion was sequenced for a study of control samples from healthy donors and cancer patients. The CDR3 contains 13 residues. V lost 4 bases, J lost 2 bases, and 9 bases lay in between. The germline CDR1 and CDR2 sequences are MGHDK and SYGVNS. Repertoires were generated with immunoSEQ multiplex PCR, while TCRdb's copy carries only in-frame clones and drops some. Here the sample spans over 150,000 clones, 91% being singletons. The sample was blood. The sequence came from a woman aged 35 to 49 in good health. The rearrangement links TRBV25-1 to TRBJ2-7; maybe TRBD1 (6 bases). The CDR3 nucleotides read TGTGCCAGCAGTGTGACAGGAACCTACGAGCAGTACTTC. This gives the protein CASSVTGTYEQYF.